The clone carrying this TCR beta chain was seen only a few times. Its matching antigen is unknown. By way of CD45RO/CCR7/CD25/CD127/CD95/CD27, the CD4+ regulatory, stem cell-like memory, central memory and naive cells were sorted. This record belongs to a study of beta chain features in type 1 diabetes. Expressed TCRB transcripts got sequenced, as all isolated RNA was reverse transcribed. Clones were sequenced by immunoSEQ multiplex PCR, and TCRdb holds only the in-frame ones, with some missing. The data contain 620,000 or so clones, roughly 16% of them singletons. The CDR3 totals 14 residues. Trimming took off 2 bases at V and 2 bases at J, with 11 bases between the two ends. Per germline, CDR1 SQVTM and CDR2 ANQGSEA. Study findings and constraints: Equally in patients and controls, shorter templates might have been favored by PCR. The study found moderately but significantly shorter TCRB CDR3s in all four CD4+ subsets of Type 1 diabetes patients.

V usage is TRBV29-1 and J usage is TRBJ2-3; unclear D gene. The sequencing input was naive CD4+ T cells from blood. This receptor was obtained from a man aged 18 to 29 in good health. CDR3 in DNA: TGCAGCGTTGAATCTGGCGGCCCCACAGATACGCAGTATTTT. Residues: CSVESGGPTDTQYF.